This T cell receptor (beta chain) was retrieved from a study of shared clonotypes between healthy human individuals. Germline loops: CDR1 WNHNN, CDR2 SYGVQD (reference sequence). The trim removed 1 base at V and 1 base at J, leaving 2 bases unmatched. The CDR3 runs 15 residues. Replicate sorted-subset PCRs were loaded with around 0.2 ug DNA, tens of thousands of T cell genomes. How the authors handled the data: ImmunoSEQ junction-only sequences lacked quality scores, so their filtering differed. The table came from immunoSEQ multiplex PCR; TCRdb's copy has only in-frame clones and leaves some out. V, J and clone size are taken as reported in that table, and D and trimming were inferred from the DNA itself. The sample holds around 2,000,000 clones, over 85% seen once. It was CD45RO-negative cells, positively selected for CCR7, that made up naive CD8 cells, with terminally differentiated effector memory CD45RA+ cells excluded.

This chain connects TRBV10-1 to TRBJ2-3, with TRBD2 matching 7 bases. This TCR derives from a man between 18 and 29 years old in good health. Sequenced material: naive CD8+ T cells sorted from blood. CDR3 in DNA: TGCGCCAGCAGTGAGTTTCGGGAGGGCACAGATACGCAGTATTTT. Amino acids: CASSEFREGTDTQYF.